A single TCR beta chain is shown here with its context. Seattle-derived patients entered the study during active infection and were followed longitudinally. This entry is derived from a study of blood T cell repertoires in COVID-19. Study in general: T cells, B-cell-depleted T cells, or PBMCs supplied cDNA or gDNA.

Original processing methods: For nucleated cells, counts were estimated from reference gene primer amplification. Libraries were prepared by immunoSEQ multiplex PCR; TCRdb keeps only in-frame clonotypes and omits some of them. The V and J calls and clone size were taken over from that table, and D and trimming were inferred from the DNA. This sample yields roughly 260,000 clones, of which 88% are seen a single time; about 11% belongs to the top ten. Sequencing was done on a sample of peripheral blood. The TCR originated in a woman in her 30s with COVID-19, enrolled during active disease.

CDR3 in DNA: TGTGCCAGCAGCCCCGGGGGTCTCTCTGGAAACACCATATATTTT. This translates into CASSPGGLSGNTIYF. V is TRBV7-2 and J is TRBJ1-3, with a possible D match to TRBD1 (5 bases). V shed 5 bases and J shed 0 bases, with 11 bases lying between them. Germline-derived CDR1 and CDR2 are SGHTA and FQGNSA. There are 15 residues in the CDR3.